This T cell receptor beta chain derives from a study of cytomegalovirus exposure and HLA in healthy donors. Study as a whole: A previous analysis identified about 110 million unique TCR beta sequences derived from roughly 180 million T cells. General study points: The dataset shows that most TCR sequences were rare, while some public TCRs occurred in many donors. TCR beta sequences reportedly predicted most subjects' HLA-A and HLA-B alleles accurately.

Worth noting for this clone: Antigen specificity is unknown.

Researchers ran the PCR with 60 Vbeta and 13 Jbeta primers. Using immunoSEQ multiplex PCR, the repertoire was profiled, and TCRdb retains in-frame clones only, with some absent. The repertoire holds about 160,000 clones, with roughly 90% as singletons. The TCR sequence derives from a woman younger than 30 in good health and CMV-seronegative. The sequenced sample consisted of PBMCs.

DNA of the CDR3: TGTGCCAGCAGTTACGACGGAGTCCTATCCTACGAGCAGTACTTC. Translated: CASSYDGVLSYEQYF. This chain links TRBV6-5 with TRBJ2-5; D gene uncertain. Gene TRBJ2-7 matches the end of the DNA better, so the J call may be wrong. Germline CDR1 is MNHEY and CDR2 is SVGAGI. The CDR3 consists of 15 residues.